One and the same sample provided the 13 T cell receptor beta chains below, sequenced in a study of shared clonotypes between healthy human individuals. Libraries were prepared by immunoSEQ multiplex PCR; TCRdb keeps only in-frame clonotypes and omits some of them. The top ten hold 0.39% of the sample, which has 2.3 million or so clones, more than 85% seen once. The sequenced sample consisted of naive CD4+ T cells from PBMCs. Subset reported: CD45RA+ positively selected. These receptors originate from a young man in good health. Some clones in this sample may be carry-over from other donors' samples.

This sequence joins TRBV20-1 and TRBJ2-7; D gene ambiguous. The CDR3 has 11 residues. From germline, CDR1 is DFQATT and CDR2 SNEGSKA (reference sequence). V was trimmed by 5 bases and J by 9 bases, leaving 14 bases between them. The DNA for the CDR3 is TGCAGTGCTCCCGGCGAGTTGCGGCAGTACTTC. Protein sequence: CSAPGELRQYF.

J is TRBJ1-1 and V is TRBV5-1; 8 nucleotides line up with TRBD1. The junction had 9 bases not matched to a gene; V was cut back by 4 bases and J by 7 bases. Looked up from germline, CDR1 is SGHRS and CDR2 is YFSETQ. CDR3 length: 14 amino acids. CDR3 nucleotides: TGCGCCAGCAGCGGGCAGCAGGGGGCTATTGAAGCTTTCTTT. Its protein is CASSGQQGAIEAFF.

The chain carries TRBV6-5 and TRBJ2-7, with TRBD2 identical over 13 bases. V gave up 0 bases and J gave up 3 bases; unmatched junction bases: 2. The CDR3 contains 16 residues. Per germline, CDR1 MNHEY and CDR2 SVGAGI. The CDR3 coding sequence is TGTGCCAGCAGTTACTCGACTAGCGGGAGGTTCTACGAGCAGTACTTC. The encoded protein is CASSYSTSGRFYEQYF.

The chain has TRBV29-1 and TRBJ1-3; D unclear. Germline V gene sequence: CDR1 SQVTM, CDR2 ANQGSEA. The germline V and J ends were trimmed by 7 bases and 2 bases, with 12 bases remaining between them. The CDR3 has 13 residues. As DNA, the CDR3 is TGCAGCGCCCGGACGGGTACTGGAAACACCATATATTTT. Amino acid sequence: CSARTGTGNTIYF.

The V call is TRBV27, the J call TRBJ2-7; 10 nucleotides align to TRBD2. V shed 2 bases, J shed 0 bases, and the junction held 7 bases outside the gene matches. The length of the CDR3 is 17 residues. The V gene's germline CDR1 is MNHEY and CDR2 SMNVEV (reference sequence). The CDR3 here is CASSLQAGGTLSYEQYF. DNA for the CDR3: TGTGCCAGCAGTTTACAAGCGGGAGGGACCCTCTCCTACGAGCAGTACTTC.

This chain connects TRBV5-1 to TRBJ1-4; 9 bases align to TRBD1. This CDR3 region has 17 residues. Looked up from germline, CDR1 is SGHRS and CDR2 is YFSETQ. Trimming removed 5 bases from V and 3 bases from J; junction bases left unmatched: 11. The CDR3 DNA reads TGCGCCAGCAGTCCGGTGGGGGGACAGGGACCTAATGAAAAACTGTTTTTT. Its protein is CASSPVGGQGPNEKLFF.

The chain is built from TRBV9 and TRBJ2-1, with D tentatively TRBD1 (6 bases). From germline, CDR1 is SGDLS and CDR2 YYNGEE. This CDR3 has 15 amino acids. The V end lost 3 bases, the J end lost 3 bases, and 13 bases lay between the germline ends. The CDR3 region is CASSGTDRSYNEQFF. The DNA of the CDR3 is TGTGCCAGCAGCGGTACGGACAGAAGCTACAATGAGCAGTTCTTC.

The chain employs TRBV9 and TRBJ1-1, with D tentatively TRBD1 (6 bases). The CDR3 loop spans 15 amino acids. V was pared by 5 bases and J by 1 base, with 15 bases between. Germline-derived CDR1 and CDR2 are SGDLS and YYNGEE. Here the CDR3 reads CASRLSGQTNTEAFF. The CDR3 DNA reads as TGTGCCAGCAGACTATCGGGACAAACGAACACTGAAGCTTTCTTT.

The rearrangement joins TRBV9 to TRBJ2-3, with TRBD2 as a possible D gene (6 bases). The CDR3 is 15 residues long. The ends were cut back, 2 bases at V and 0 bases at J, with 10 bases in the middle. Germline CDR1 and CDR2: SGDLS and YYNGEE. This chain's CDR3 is CASSVGLPSTDTQYF. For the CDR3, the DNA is TGTGCCAGCAGCGTGGGACTTCCTAGCACAGATACGCAGTATTTT.

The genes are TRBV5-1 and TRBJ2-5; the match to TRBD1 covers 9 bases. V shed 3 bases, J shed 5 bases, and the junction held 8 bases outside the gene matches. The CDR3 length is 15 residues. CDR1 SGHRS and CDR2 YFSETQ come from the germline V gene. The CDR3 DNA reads TGCGCCAGCAGCTCCCCGGGACAGGGTTCCGAGACCCAGTACTTC. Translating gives CASSSPGQGSETQYF. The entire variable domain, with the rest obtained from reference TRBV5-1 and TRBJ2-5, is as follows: KAGVTQTPRYLIKTRGQQVTLSCSPISGHRSVSWYQQTPGQGLQFLFEYFSETQRNKGNFPGRFSGRQFSNSRSEMNVSTLELGDSALYLCASSSPGQGSETQYFGPGTRLLVL.

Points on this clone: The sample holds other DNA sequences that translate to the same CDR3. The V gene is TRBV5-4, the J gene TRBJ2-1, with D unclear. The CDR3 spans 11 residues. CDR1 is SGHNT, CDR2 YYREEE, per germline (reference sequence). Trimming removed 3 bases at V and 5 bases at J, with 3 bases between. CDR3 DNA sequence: TGTGCCAGCAGCTCAAACAATGAGCAGTTCTTC. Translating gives CASSSNNEQFF.

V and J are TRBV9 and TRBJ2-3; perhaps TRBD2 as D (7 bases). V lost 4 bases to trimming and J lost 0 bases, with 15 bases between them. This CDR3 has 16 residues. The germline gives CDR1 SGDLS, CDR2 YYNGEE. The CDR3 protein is CASSPRGGASTDTQYF. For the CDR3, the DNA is TGTGCCAGCAGCCCAAGAGGGGGGGCTAGCACAGATACGCAGTATTTT.

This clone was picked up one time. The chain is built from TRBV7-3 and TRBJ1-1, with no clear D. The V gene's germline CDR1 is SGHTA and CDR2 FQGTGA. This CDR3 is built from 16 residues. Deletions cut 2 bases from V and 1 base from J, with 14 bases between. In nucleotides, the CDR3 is TGTGCCAGCAGCTTATTAGGTCGGGGAAAGAACACTGAAGCTTTCTTT. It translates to CASSLLGRGKNTEAFF.